This T cell receptor beta chain appears in the sequencing data of a study of technical replicates of blood from several donors. CDR1 and CDR2 from the germline V gene are LGHNA and YNFKEQ. V dropped 0 bases and J dropped 0 bases, with 5 bases sitting between them. This CDR3 region has 15 residues. Measured with immunoSEQ multiplex PCR; TCRdb has only the in-frame clones, and not every one. The data show approximately 51,000 clones, just under 95% seen once. Sample: PBMCs. The chain links TRBV4-2 to TRBJ2-2; no reliable D call. The sequence was collected from a human donor in good health. Some clones in this sample may be carry-over from other donors' samples. CDR3 coding DNA: TGTGCCAGCAGCCAAGACCCCTCGAACACCGGGGAGCTGTTTTTT. This codes for CASSQDPSNTGELFF.